This T cell receptor (beta chain) was found in a study of cytomegalovirus exposure and HLA in healthy donors. Study details: Caucasian-associated ancestry cluster membership applied to 75% to 85% of 398 genotyped donors.

The germline V gene encodes CDR1 SGHRS and CDR2 YFSETQ. V was pared by 7 bases and J by 2 bases, with 20 bases between. This CDR3 spans 16 amino acids. Primers: 60 Vbeta forward and 13 Jbeta reverse. Profiling relied on immunoSEQ multiplex PCR, and the TCRdb table lists in-frame clones only, not all of them. Here the sample spans more than 120,000 clones, around 78% being singletons. Concerning this clone: Its target is unknown.

Notes on the study in general: Presence/absence analyses supposed approximately even sequencing depth among donors. Later analysis suggested links between common viral pathogens and several top significant clusters. DRB1 showed the most TCR associations and HLA-C the fewest in a later analysis, as rates varied by HLA locus.

Sequences were obtained from PBMCs. The chain joins TRBV5-1 to TRBJ2-3; D perhaps matches TRBD1 (5 bases). The sequence came from a woman between 40 and 55 years old in good health and CMV-seropositive. The CDR3 protein is CASLPGPQGFTDTQYF. CDR3 nucleotides: TGCGCCAGCCTCCCCGGACCCCAGGGATTCACAGATACGCAGTATTTT.